This T cell receptor (beta chain) derives from a study of cytomegalovirus exposure and HLA in healthy donors. Notes on the study in general: Evidence from a later analysis indicated that most CMV-associated TCR beta chains looked HLA-restricted. The investigators catalogued 160 or so TCR beta chains as cytomegalovirus-associated.

V lost 4 bases to trimming and J lost 4 bases, with 8 bases between them. The CDR3 runs to 13 residues. Germline V gene data show CDR1 as KGHSH and CDR2 as LQKENI. PCR primers comprised 60 Vbeta and 13 Jbeta primers. Sequenced by immunoSEQ multiplex PCR; TCRdb stores in-frame clones only, minus some. This table holds 150,000 to 160,000 clones, about 85% found once. This clone was recorded once. Its target is not known. Specimen: PBMCs. The receptor was derived from a woman aged 18-29 years in good health and CMV-seronegative. The V call is TRBV18, the J call TRBJ1-3, with D possibly matching TRBD1 (6 bases). As DNA, the CDR3 is TGTGCCAGCTCACTCGACAGGGGAAACACCATATATTTT. Protein product: CASSLDRGNTIYF. Full variable domain (missing parts from reference TRBV18 and TRBJ1-3): NAGVMQNPRHLVRRRGQEARLRCSPMKGHSHVYWYRQLPEEGLKFMVYLQKENIIDESGMPKERFSAEFPKEGPSILRIQQVVRGDSAAYFCASSLDRGNTIYFGEGSWLTVV.